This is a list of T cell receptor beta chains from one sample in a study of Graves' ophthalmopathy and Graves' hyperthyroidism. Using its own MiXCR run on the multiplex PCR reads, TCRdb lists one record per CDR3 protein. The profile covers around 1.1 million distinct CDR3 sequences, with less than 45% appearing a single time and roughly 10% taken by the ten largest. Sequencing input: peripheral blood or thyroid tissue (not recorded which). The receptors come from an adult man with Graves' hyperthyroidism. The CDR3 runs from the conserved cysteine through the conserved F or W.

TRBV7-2,CASSSTGGKGNQPQHF
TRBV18,CASSDSGGLLFF
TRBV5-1,CASSLQEDRFF
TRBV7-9,CASSFSGTQEIQYF
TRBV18,CASSPPIQSQETQYF
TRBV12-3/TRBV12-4,CASSFQPPYEQYF
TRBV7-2,CASQGGTPNSPLHF
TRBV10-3,CAISDSNQGNYEQYF
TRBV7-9,CASSDAGALETQYF
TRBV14,CASSQVRDTLPNEKLFF
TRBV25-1,CASRTSGAGTGELFF
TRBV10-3,CAISEPHRQGRSYEQYF
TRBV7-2,CASSSPAGGQETQYF
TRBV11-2,CASSLGLGLAGAFTGELFF
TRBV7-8,CASRPTGGTQYF
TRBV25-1,CASSESGTATRAFF
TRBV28,CASSFGFRVRHTEAFF
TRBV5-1,CASSQGTDNSPLHF
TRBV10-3,CAIRGLGTGELFF
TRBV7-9,CASSPTGQVPGGELFF
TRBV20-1,CSAREGTGDLEAFF
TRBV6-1,CASSDVGPETQYF
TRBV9,CASSVSGGAGAYGYTF
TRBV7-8,CASSRESRGPETQYF
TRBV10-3,CAIRAGTGVPLREQYF
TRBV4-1,CASSQEGQNLNYGYTF
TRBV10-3,CATERQTGNTETQYF
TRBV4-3,CASSQTGLKGYTF
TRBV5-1,CASSWTGGNTGELFF
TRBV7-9,CASQGGDRRANYGYTF
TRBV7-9,CASSLAGQGYSPLHF
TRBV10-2,CASRRTDNQPQHF
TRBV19,CASSMRGAGANVLTF
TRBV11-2,CASSLETQANYEQYF
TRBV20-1,CSYSGSASGANVLTF
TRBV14,CASSPQRMNTEAFF
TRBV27,CASSPQGPPWPQHF
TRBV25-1,CASSRYSGSGANVLTF
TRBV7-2,CASSLVAGGYSNQPQHF
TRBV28,CASSFGSQGDGYTF
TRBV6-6,CASQNRGGYTF
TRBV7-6,CASSFDKGESGFGNTIYF
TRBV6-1,CASSGVWASGYTF
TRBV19,CASKGGARHEIMAGELFF
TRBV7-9,CASGSPGGAVAGANVLTF
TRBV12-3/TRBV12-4,CASSLRLPDKQYF
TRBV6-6,CASSQDLVMGQAVIGTYEQYF